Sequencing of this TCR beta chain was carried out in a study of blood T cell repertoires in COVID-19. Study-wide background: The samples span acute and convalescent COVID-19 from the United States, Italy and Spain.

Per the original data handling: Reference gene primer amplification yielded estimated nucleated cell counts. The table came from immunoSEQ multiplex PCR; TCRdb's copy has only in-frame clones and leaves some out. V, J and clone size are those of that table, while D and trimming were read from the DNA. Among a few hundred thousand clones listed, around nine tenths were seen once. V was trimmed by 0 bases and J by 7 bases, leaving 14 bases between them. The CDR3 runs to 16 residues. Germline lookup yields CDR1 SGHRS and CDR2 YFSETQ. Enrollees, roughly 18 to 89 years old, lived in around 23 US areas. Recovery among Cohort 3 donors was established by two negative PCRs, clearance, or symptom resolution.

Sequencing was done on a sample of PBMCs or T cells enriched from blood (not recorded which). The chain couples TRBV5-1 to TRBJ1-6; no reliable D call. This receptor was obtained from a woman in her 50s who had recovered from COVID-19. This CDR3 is CASSLGPAGSNSPLHF. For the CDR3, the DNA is TGCGCCAGCAGCTTGGGGCCAGCGGGATCGAATTCACCCCTCCACTTT.